This T cell receptor (beta chain) was identified during a study of blood T cell repertoires in COVID-19. Deletions cut 7 bases from V and 6 bases from J, with 22 bases between. Germline V gives CDR1 MNHEY, CDR2 SVGAGI. The CDR3 loop spans 15 amino acids. This study enrolled people aged roughly 18 to 89 from under 25 US geographic areas. Cohorts were assigned according to the clinical history that participants reported. In the original processing: Reference gene primer amplification yielded estimated nucleated cell counts. The protocol was immunoSEQ multiplex PCR, while the TCRdb copy is restricted to in-frame clones and leaves out a portion. Clonal size and the V and J genes are those of that table, whereas D and trimming came from the DNA. This sample yields roughly 170,000 clones, of which over 70% are seen a single time; about 3.5% belongs to the top ten.

Sequences were obtained from PBMCs or T cells enriched from blood (not recorded which). The clonotype was recovered from a woman in her 50s in a cohort exposed to, infected with or recovered from COVID-19 (not recorded which). V and J are TRBV6-5 and TRBJ2-7; D perhaps matches TRBD1 (5 bases). Here the CDR3 reads CASTSAPGSFREQYF. The CDR3, as DNA: TGTGCCAGCACATCCGCTCCAGGGTCCTTCCGCGAGCAGTACTTC.